Listed here are 6 T cell receptor beta chains from one sample, sequenced in a study of shared clonotypes between healthy human individuals. Generated by immunoSEQ multiplex PCR, the TCRdb table keeps only in-frame clones and is missing some. Seen here are about 520,000 clones, around 73% observed once, and the top ten hold approximately 12%. What was sequenced was PBMCs. The receptors were sampled from a woman aged 40 to 50 in good health. Some clones in this sample may be carry-over from other donors' samples.

V usage is TRBV5-1 and J usage is TRBJ2-2; 7 bases line up with TRBD2. CDR1 and CDR2 (germline): SGHRS, YFSETQ. This CDR3 comprises 16 residues. Germline trimming cut 1 base from V and 1 base from J; bases unmatched to any gene: 4. CDR3 protein: CASSLLAGVNTGELFF. In nucleotides, the CDR3 is TGCGCCAGCAGCTTGCTGGCGGGAGTGAACACCGGGGAGCTGTTTTTT. Combining the CDR3 with reference TRBV5-1 and TRBJ2-2 gives the whole variable domain KAGVTQTPRYLIKTRGQQVTLSCSPISGHRSVSWYQQTPGQGLQFLFEYFSETQRNKGNFPGRFSGRQFSNSRSEMNVSTLELGDSALYLCASSLLAGVNTGELFFGEGSRLTVL.

This chain joins TRBV7-2 and TRBJ2-5; a possible D gene is TRBD2 (7 bases). Germline lookup yields CDR1 SGHTA and CDR2 FQGNSA. Between the trimmed V and J ends, which lost 1 base and 1 base, there was a span of 16 bases. The CDR3 totals 17 residues. In DNA form, the CDR3 reads TGTGCCAGCAGCTTAGTGGCTAGCGGAGGGGGCCAAGAGACCCAGTACTTC. Translated, it gives CASSLVASGGGQETQYF.

The gene calls are TRBV5-4 and TRBJ2-3; TRBD1 agrees at 7 bases. The CDR3 covers 16 residues. J was trimmed by 7 bases and V by 0 bases; bases with no gene match: 11. The germline V gene encodes CDR1 SGHNT and CDR2 YYREEE (reference sequence). CDR3 protein: CASSLGPGQSMNTQYF. The DNA of the CDR3 is TGTGCCAGCAGCTTGGGACCGGGACAGTCAATGAATACGCAGTATTTT.

This chain uses TRBV25-1 with TRBJ2-1; D uncertain. Germline V lookup: CDR1 MGHDK, CDR2 SYGVNS. The CDR3 extends over 15 amino acids. The V end was cut by 4 bases, the J end by 0 bases, with 10 bases between. The CDR3 DNA reads TGTGCCAGCAGTGCGGGCCGCAGCTCCTACAATGAGCAGTTCTTC. Residues: CASSAGRSSYNEQFF.

The chain carries TRBV2 and TRBJ2-1; D not certain. Trimming left V 6 bases short and J 0 bases short, with 9 bases between. This CDR3 region has 14 residues. Germline V gene data show CDR1 as SNHLY and CDR2 as FYNNEI. The CDR3 DNA reads TGTGCCAGCAGCTGGACGAGCTCCTACAATGAGCAGTTCTTC. It yields the protein CASSWTSSYNEQFF.

This clone has only a few counts. The genes are TRBV30 and TRBJ2-2; 8 nucleotides match TRBD1. This CDR3 spans 13 amino acids. The germline CDR1 and CDR2 sequences are GTSNPN and SVGIG (reference sequence). In DNA form, the CDR3 reads TGTGCTCGGACAGGGTTATTCCACGGGGAGCTGTTTTTT. Translating gives CARTGLFHGELFF.